This is a list of T cell receptor beta chains from one sample in a study of T cells in Graves' hyperthyroidism and ophthalmopathy. TCRdb fed the multiplex PCR reads into MiXCR, producing one record per CDR3 protein. This repertoire shows around 36,000 distinct CDR3 sequences, 40% to 65% found once; its top ten account for roughly 16%. The sample taken for sequencing was blood. All receptors derive from a middle-aged man with Graves' ophthalmopathy. CDR3s include the opening cysteine and the closing phenylalanine or tryptophan. A D gene is named only where the DNA matches it firmly. A row's size may be missing; if present it is once, few, many or a size class.

d_gene	j_gene	v_gene	abundance	CDR3nt	CDR3aa
.	TRBJ2-3	TRBV12-3/TRBV12-4	many	TGTGCCAGCATAGCAGGGCTCACAGATACGCAGTATTTT	CASIAGLTDTQYF
.	TRBJ1-4	TRBV19	many	TGTGCCAGTAGGACAGTCAATGAAAAACTGTTTTTT	CASRTVNEKLFF
.	TRBJ1-2	TRBV25-1	many	TGTGCCAGCAGTGCAGAGTTGACAGTCGGGGGCTACACCTTC	CASSAELTVGGYTF
.	TRBJ2-7	TRBV6-1	once	TGTGCCAGCAGTGAAAGGGTCAGCTCCTACGAGCAGCACTTC	CASSERVSSYEQHF
.	TRBJ2-7	TRBV7-9	few	TGTGCCAGCAGCTCAACCGGGACCGCCATCGAGCAGTACTTC	CASSSTGTAIEQYF
TRBD2	TRBJ2-7	TRBV9	.	TGTGCCAGCGACAGCCAACTAGGTACTAGCGGGTTGAGCTCCCACGAGCAGTACTTC	CASDSQLGTSGLSSHEQYF
.	TRBJ1-4	TRBV7-2	.	TGTGCCAGCAGCTTAACTAGCGGGACGGGTGAAAAACTGTTTTTT	CASSLTSGTGEKLFF
.	TRBJ1-4	TRBV6-1	many	TGTGCCAGCAGTAAGGGCGCAGGGAATGAAAAACTGTTTTTT	CASSKGAGNEKLFF
TRBD1	TRBJ2-7	TRBV20-1	.	TGCAGTGCTAGAGTGGAGACAGGGGGCCAATACGAGCAGTACTTC	CSARVETGGQYEQYF
.	TRBJ2-5	TRBV7-9	many	TGTGCCAGCAGCTTAGGAGGCAGGAAGCAAGAGACCCAGTACTTC	CASSLGGRKQETQYF
TRBD1	TRBJ2-3	TRBV18	few	TGTGCCAGCTCACCAGCCGGGACAGGGGGTAGCACAGATACGCAGTATTTT	CASSPAGTGGSTDTQYF
TRBD1	TRBJ2-3	TRBV9	.	TGTGCCAGCAGCTCAAGGACAGGGTTGGATACGCAGTATTTT	CASSSRTGLDTQYF
.	TRBJ1-5	TRBV24-1	once	TGTGCCACCCAACAGGGAGGGGATAGCAGTCAGCCCCAGCACTTT	CATQQGGDSSQPQHF
.	TRBJ2-7	TRBV7-8	.	TGTGCCAGCAGCCCCGGTCCCTACGAGCAGTACTTC	CASSPGPYEQYF
TRBD2	TRBJ2-1	TRBV7-9	many	TGTGCCAGCAGCCACCCTAGCGGGAGGGCCGTAGATGAGCAGTTCTTC	CASSHPSGRAVDEQFF
TRBD1	TRBJ1-1	TRBV20-1	once	TGCAGTGCCAGGGTACTAGCGGGGGGGACAGGGGGAGAGAACACTGAAGCTTTCTTT	CSARVLAGGTGGENTEAFF
.	TRBJ1-6	TRBV27	many	TGTGCCAGCAGCCTAAAAAGTTATAATTCACCCCTCCACTTT	CASSLKSYNSPLHF
.	TRBJ2-2	TRBV12-3/TRBV12-4	many	TGTGCCAGCAGTTTGGGGGGAGTGAGGAGCTCCGGGGAGCTGTTTTTT	CASSLGGVRSSGELFF
.	TRBJ1-5	TRBV19	once	TGTGCCAGTAGTATAGGACAGCCGAGGGGGGCCCAGCATTTT	CASSIGQPRGAQHF
.	TRBJ2-1	TRBV20-1	many	TGCAGTGCTAGAGGGCTGGCAGGGAGGTATGAGCAGTTCTTC	CSARGLAGRYEQFF
TRBD2	TRBJ2-5	TRBV20-1	many	TGCAGTGGGGCCGGGGGGGGCGAGACCCAGTACTTC	CSGAGGGETQYF
TRBD2	TRBJ2-3	TRBV30	.	TGTGCCTGGATTCGGGGGGGAGCGGCAGATACGCAGTATTTT	CAWIRGGAADTQYF
.	TRBJ1-2	TRBV5-1	many	TGCGCCAGCAGTTCACCTAGCGATGGGGGCTACACCTTC	CASSSPSDGGYTF
.	TRBJ2-6	TRBV27	few	TGTGCCAGCAGTTTCCGGGCCTCAGACTCTGGGGCCAACGTCCTGACTTTC	CASSFRASDSGANVLTF
TRBD1	TRBJ1-6	TRBV15	.	TGTGCCACCAGCAGCATCCGGGACAGGGATAATTCACCCCTCCACTTT	CATSSIRDRDNSPLHF
.	TRBJ2-2	TRBV5-4	.	TGTGCCAGCAGCGTGGGACCGCCGCGGGAGCTGTTTTTT	CASSVGPPRELFF